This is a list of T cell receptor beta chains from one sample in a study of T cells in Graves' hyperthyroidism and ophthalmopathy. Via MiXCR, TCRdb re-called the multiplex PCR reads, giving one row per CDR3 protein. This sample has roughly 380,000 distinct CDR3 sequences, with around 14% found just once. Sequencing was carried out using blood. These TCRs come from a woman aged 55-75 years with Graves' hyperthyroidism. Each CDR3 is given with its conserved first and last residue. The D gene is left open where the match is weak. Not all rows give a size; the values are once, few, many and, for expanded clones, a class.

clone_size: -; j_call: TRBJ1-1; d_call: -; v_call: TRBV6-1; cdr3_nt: TGTGCCAGCAGTGACCAATCCCGGAACACTGAAGCTTTCTTT; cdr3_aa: CASSDQSRNTEAFF
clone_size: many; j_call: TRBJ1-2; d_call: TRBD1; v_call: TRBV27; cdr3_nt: TGTGCCAGCAGTTCCCGGACAGGGGGCAATGGCTACACCTTC; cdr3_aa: CASSSRTGGNGYTF
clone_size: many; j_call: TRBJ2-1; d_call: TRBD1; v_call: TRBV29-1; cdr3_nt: TGCAGCGACCAGCAGGACAGGGGGCGGAATGAGCAGTTCTTC; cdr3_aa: CSDQQDRGRNEQFF
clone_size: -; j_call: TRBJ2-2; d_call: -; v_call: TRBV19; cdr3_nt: TGTGCCAGTAGTACACTGGGACCTAACACCGGGGAGCTGTTTTTT; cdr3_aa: CASSTLGPNTGELFF
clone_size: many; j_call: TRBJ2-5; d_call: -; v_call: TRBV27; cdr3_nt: TGTGCCAGCAGTTCCCTGACGGGAGCGTTGGAGACCCAGTACTTC; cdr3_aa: CASSSLTGALETQYF
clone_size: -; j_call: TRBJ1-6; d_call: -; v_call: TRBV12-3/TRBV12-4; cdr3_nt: TGTGCCAGCAGTTTTTACGGGAATTCACCCCTCCACTTT; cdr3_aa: CASSFYGNSPLHF
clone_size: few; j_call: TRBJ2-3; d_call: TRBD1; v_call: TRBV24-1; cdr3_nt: TGTGCCACCAGTGACTTCCGGGACAGGGGAGATACGCAGTATTTT; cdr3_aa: CATSDFRDRGDTQYF
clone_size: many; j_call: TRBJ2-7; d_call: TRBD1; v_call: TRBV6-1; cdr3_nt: TGTGCCAGCACTTCGGGACAGTCCTACGAGCAGTACTTC; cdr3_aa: CASTSGQSYEQYF
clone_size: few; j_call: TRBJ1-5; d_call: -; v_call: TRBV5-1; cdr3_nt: TGCGCCAGCAGCTTGGGACAGGACCTGCCCCAGCATTTT; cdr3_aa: CASSLGQDLPQHF
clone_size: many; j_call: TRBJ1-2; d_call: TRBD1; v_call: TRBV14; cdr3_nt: TGTGCCAGCAGCCAATACCGGGACAGGGGGCGCGGTGGCTACACCTTC; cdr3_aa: CASSQYRDRGRGGYTF
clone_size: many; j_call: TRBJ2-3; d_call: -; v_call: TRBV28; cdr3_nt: TGTGCCAGCAGCCAGGAAGGGGGTAGCACAGATACGCAGTATTTT; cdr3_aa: CASSQEGGSTDTQYF
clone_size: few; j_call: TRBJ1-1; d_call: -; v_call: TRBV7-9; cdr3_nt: TGTGCCAGCACCCTTCGGAGGCCCTTGAACACTGAAGCTTTCTTT; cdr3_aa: CASTLRRPLNTEAFF
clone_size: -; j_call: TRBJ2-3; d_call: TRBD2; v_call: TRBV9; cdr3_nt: TGTGCCAGCAGCCCCACATTGATAGCGGGAATAGCAGATACGCAGTATTTT; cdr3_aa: CASSPTLIAGIADTQYF
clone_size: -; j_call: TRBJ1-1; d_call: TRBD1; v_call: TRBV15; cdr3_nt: TGTGCCACCAGCAGACAGGGGGCCTTGAACACTGAAGCTTTCTTT; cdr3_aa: CATSRQGALNTEAFF
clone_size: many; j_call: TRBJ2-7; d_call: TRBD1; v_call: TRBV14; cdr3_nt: TGTGCCAGCAGCCAGGCCAGGACAGGGTCCTACGAGCAGTACTTC; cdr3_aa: CASSQARTGSYEQYF
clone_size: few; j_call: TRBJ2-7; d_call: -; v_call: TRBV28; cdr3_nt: TGTGCCAGCAGTCGAACGCAGGGTTACGAGCGGTACTTC; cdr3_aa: CASSRTQGYERYF
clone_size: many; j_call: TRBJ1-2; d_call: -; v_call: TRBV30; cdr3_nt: TGTGCCTGGAGTGACAGCTATGGCTACACCTTC; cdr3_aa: CAWSDSYGYTF
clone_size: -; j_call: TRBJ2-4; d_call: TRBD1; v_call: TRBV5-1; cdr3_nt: TGCGCCAGCAGCGATCGACAGGGGGCTCGAGTCAAAAACATTCAGTACTTC; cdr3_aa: CASSDRQGARVKNIQYF
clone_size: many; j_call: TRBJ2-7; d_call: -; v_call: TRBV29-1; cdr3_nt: TGCAGCGTCACTCGGACCTCCTACGAGCAGTACTTC; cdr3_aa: CSVTRTSYEQYF
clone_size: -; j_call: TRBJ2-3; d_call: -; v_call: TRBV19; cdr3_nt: TGTGCCAGTAGTAGCCCCGCCGACGGCCCACATACGCAGTATTTT; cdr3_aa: CASSSPADGPHTQYF
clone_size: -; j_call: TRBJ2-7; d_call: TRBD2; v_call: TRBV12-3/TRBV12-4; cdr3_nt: TGTGCCAGCACCTTAGGTAGCGGGGGTCCCTTCGAGCAGTACTTC; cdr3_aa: CASTLGSGGPFEQYF
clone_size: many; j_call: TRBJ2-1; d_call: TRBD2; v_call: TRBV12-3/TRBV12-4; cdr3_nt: TGTGCCAGCAGCCCAAGACGCGGGAGTACCAATGAGCAGTTCTTC; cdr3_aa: CASSPRRGSTNEQFF
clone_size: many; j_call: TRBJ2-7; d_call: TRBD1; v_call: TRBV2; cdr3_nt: TGTGCCAGCAGTCCCTTCCGGGACAGTTACGAGCAGTACTTC; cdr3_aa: CASSPFRDSYEQYF
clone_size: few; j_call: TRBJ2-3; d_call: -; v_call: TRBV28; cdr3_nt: TGTGCCAGCAGTTTCCTGGACTGGCGGAACACAGATACGCAGTATTTT; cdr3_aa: CASSFLDWRNTDTQYF
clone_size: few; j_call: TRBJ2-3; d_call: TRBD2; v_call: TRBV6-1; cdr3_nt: TGTGCCAGCAGTACCTCTAGCGGGCAAGGCACAGATACGCAGTATTTT; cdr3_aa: CASSTSSGQGTDTQYF
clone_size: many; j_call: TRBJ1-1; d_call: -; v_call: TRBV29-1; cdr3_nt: TGCAGCGTTAGTGACAGACAGAACACTGAAGCTTTCTTT; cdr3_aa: CSVSDRQNTEAFF
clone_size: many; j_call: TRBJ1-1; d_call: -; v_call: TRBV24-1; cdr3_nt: TGTGCCACCAGTGATCCTGCGTGGACTGAAGCTTTCTTT; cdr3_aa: CATSDPAWTEAFF
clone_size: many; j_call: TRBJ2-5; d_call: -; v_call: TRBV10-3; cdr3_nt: TGTGCCATCAAGCCATCCCAGGGGGAGACCCAGTACTTC; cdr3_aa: CAIKPSQGETQYF
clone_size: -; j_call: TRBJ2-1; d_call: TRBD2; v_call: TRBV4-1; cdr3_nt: TGCGCCAGCAGCGAAGGACTAGCGGGAGTCAATGAGCAGTTCTTC; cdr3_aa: CASSEGLAGVNEQFF
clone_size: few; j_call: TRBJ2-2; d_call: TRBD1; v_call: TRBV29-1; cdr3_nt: TGCAGCGTTAGGACAGGCGGGGGGGAGCTGTTTTTT; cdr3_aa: CSVRTGGGELFF
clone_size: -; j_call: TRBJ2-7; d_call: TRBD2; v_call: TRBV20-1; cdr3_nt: TGCAGTGCTAGAGATCCAGGAGCGGGACCCTACGAGCAGTACTTC; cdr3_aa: CSARDPGAGPYEQYF
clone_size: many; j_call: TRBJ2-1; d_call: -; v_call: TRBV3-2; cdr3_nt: TGTGCCAGCAGCCAGTCGGCTAGCGGGATTGATGAGCAGTTCTTC; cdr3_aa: CASSQSASGIDEQFF
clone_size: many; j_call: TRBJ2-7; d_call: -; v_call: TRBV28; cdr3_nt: TGTGCCAGCAGTTTAGGGCAGGACCCCTACGAGCAGTACTTC; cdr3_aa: CASSLGQDPYEQYF
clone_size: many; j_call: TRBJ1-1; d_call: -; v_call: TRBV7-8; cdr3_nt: TGTGCCAGCAGCTTAGAATATTCGGGAGCTTTCTTT; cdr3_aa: CASSLEYSGAFF
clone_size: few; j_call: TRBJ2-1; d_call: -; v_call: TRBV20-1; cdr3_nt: TGCAGTGCTATGGGACTGATTTACAATGAGCAGTTCTTC; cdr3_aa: CSAMGLIYNEQFF
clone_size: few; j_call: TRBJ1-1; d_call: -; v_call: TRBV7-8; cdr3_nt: TGTGCCAGCAGCCTTGCTGGGCAGGCAGCTTTCTTT; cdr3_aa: CASSLAGQAAFF
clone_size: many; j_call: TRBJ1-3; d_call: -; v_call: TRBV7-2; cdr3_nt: TGTGCCAGCAGCTTAGTTGGGGGAGCTGGAAACACCATATATTTT; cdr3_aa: CASSLVGGAGNTIYF
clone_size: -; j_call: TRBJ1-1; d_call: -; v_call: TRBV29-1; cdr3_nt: TGCAGCGTGGGCCTGCGACAGACAAACACTGAAGCTTTCTTT; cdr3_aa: CSVGLRQTNTEAFF
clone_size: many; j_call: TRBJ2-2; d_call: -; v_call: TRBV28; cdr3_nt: TGTGCCACCAGGACCCCCGGGGAGCTGTTTTTT; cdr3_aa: CATRTPGELFF
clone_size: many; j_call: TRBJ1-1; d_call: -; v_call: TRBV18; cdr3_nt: TGTGCCAGCTCACGCCGGGACAAGGACACTGAAGCTTTCTTT; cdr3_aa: CASSRRDKDTEAFF
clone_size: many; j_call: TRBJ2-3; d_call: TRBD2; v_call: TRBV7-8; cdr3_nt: TGTGCCAGCAGCTTAGCGTGGATAGCGGGAGGGTTTGATACGCAGTATTTT; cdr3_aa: CASSLAWIAGGFDTQYF
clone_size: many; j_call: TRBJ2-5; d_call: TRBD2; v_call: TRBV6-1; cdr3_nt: TGTGCCAGCAGTTCACGGACTAGCGGGTTGGAGACCCAGTACTTC; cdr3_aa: CASSSRTSGLETQYF
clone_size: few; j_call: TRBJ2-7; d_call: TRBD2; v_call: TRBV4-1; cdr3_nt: TGCGCCAGCAGCCAACCTACTAGCGGGAGGAGCTCCTACGAGCAGTACTTC; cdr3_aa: CASSQPTSGRSSYEQYF
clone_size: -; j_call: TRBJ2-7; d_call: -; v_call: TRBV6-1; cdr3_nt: TGCGCCAGCACCGCGGGGTCCCTCTACGAGCAGTACTTC; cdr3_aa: CASTAGSLYEQYF
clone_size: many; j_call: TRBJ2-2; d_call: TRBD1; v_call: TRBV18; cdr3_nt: TGTGCCAGCTCCGCTCTCGGGACAGGGATAATCGGGGAGCTGTTTTTT; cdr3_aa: CASSALGTGIIGELFF
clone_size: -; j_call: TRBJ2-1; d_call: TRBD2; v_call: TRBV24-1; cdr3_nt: TGTGCCACCAGTGACCGACCTAGCGGGAGACCCTACAATGAGCAGTTCTTC; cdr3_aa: CATSDRPSGRPYNEQFF
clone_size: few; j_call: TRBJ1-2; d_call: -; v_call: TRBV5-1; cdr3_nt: TGCGCCAGCAGCTTGGGGGAAGACGGCTATGGCTACACCTTC; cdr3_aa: CASSLGEDGYGYTF
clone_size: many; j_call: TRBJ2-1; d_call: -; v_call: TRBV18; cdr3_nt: TGTGCCAGCTCACCCGTCGATGAGCAGTTCTTC; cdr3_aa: CASSPVDEQFF
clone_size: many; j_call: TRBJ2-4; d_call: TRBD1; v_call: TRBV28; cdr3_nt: TGTGCCAGCAGTAGCCCGGACAGGAACCTTCAGTACTTC; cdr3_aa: CASSSPDRNLQYF
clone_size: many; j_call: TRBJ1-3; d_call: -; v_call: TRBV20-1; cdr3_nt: TGCAGTGCTAGAGGCCTCGACAGCTACTCTGGAAACACCATATATTTT; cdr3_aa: CSARGLDSYSGNTIYF
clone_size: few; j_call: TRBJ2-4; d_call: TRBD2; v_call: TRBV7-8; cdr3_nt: TGTGCCAGCACCTACAGACTAGCGGGAAAACCCCCCCCCAAAAACATTCAGTACTTC; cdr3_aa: CASTYRLAGKPPPKNIQYF
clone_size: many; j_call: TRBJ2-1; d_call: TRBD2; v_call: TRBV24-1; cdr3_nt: TGTGCCACCAGTGAGATGACTAGCGGGGACAATGAGCAGTTCTTC; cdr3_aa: CATSEMTSGDNEQFF
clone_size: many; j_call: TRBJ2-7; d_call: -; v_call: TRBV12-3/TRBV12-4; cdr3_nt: TGTGCCAGCAGTCCGCCCGGGGGGCGCGAGCAGTACTTC; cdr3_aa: CASSPPGGREQYF
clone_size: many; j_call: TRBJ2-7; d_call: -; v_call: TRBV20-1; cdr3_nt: TGCAGTGCTAGAGCTGGCTCCTCCTACGAGCAGTACTTC; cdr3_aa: CSARAGSSYEQYF
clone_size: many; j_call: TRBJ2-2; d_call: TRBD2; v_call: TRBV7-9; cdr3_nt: TGTGCCAGCAGCCGTACTAGCGGGGAGAACACCGGGGAGCTGTTTTTT; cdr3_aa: CASSRTSGENTGELFF